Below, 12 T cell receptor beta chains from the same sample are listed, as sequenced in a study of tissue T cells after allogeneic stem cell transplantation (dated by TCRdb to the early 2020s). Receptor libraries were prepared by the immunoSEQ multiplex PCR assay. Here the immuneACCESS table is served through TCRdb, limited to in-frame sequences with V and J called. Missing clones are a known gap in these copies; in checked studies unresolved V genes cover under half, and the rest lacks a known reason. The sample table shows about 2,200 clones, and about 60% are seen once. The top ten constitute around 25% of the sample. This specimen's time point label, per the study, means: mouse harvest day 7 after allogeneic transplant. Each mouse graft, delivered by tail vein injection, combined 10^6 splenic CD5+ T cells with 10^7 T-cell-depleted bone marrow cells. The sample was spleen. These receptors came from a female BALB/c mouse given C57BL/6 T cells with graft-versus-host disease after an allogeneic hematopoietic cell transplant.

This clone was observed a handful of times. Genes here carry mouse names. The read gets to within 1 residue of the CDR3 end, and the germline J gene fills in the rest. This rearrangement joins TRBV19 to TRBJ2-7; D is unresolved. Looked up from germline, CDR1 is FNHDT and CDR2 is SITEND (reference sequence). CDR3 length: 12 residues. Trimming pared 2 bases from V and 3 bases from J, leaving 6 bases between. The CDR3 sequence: CASSIRVYEQYF. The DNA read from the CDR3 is TGTGCCAGCAGTATTAGGGTCTATGAACAGTAC.

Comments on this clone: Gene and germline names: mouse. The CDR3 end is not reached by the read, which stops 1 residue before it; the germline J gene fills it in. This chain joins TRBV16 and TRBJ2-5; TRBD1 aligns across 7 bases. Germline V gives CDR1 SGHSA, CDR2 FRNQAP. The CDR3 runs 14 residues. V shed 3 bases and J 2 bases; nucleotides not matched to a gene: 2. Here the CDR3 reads CASSFSGGQDTQYF. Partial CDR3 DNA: TGTGCAAGCAGCTTTTCAGGGGGCCAAGACACCCAGTAC.

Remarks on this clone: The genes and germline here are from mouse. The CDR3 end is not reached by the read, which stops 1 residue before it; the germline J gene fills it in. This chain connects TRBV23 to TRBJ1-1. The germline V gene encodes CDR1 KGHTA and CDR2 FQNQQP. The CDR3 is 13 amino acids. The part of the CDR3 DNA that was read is TGCTCCAGCAGTCAATCCGGGAACACAGAAGTCTTC. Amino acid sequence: CSSSQSGNTEVF. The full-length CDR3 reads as CSSSQSGNTEVFF.

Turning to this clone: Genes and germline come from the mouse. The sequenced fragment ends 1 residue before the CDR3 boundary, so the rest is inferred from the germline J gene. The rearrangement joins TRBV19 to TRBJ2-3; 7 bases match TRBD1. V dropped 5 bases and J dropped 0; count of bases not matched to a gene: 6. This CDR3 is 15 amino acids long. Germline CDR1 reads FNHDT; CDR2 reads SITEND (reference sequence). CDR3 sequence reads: CASRRQGSSAETLYF. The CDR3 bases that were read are TGTGCCAGCAGAAGACAGGGTTCTAGTGCAGAAACGCTGTAT.

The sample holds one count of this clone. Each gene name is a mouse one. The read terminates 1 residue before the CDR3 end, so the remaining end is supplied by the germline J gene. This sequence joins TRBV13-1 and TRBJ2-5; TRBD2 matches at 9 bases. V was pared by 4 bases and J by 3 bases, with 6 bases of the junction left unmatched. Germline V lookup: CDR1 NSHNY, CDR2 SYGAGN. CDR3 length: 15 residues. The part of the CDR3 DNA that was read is TGTGCCAGCAGTCCTGGCTGGGGGGGACAAGACACCCAGTAC. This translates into CASSPGWGGQDTQY. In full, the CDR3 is CASSPGWGGQDTQYF.

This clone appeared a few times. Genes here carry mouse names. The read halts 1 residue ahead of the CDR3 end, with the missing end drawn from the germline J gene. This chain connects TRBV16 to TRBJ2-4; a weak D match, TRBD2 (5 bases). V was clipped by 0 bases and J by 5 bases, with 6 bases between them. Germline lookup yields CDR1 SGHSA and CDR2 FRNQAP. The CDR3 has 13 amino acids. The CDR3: CASSLDTGNTLYF. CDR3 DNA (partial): TGTGCAAGCAGCTTAGATACTGGAAACACCTTGTAC.

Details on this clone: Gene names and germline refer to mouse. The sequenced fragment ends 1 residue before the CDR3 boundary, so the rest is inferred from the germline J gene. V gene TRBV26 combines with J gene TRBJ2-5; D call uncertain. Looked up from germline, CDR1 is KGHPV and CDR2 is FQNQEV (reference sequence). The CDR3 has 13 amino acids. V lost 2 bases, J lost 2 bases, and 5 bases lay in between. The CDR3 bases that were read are TGTGCCAGCAGTCTGGGGAGCCAAGACACCCAGTAC. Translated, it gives CASSLGSQDTQY. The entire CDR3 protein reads CASSLGSQDTQYF.

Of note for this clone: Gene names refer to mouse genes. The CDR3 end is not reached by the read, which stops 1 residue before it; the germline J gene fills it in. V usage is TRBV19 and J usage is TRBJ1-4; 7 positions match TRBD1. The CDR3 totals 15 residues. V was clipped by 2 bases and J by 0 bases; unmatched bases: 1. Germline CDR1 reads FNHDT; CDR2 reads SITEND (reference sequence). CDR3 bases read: TGTGCCAGCAGTATGACAGGGATTTCCAACGAAAGATTATTT. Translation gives CASSMTGISNERLF. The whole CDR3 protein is CASSMTGISNERLFF.

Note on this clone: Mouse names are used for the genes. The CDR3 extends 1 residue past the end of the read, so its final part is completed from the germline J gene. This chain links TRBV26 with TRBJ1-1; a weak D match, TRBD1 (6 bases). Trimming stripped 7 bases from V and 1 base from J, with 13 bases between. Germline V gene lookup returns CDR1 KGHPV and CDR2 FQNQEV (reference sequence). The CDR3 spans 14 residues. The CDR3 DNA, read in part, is TGTGCCAGCATCGACAGGACGGGAAACACAGAAGTCTTC. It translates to CASIDRTGNTEVF. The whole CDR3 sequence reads CASIDRTGNTEVFF. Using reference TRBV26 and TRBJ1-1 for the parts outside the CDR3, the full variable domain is NSKVIQTPRYLVKGQGQKAKMRCIPEKGHPVVFWYQQNKNNEFKFLINFQNQEVLQQIDMTEKRFSAECPSNSPCSLEIQSSEAGDSALYLCASIDRTGNTEVFFGKGTRLTVV.

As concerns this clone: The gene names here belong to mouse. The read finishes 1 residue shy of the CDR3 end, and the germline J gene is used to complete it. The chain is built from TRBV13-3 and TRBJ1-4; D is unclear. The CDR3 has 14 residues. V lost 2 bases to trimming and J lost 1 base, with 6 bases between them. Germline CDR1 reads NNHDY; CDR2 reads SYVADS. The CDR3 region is CASSEADSNERLFF. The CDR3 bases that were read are TGTGCCAGCAGTGAGGCAGATTCCAACGAAAGATTATTT.

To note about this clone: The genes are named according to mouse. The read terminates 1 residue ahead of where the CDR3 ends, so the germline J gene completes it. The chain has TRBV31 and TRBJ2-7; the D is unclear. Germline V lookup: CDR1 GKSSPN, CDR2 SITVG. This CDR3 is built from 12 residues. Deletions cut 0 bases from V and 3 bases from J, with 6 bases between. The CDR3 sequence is CAWSLGVYEQYF. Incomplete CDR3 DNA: TGTGCCTGGAGTCTAGGAGTCTATGAACAGTAC.

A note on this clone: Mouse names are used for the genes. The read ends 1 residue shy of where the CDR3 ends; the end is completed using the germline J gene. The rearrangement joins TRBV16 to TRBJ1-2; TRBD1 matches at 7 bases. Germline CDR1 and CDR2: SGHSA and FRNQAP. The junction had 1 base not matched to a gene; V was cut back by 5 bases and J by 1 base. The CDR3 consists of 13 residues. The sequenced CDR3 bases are TGTGCAAGCAGCCACAGGGGAAACTCCGACTACACC. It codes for CASSHRGNSDYT. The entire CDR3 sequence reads CASSHRGNSDYTF.